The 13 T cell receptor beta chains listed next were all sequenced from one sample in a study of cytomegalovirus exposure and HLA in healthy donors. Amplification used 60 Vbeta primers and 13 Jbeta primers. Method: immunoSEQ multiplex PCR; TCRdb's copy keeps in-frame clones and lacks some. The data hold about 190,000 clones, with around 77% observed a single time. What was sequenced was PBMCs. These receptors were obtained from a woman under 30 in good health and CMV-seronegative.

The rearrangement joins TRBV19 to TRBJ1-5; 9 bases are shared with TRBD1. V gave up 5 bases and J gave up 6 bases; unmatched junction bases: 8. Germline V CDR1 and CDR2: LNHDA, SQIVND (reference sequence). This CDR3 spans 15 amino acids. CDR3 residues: CASSPGTGNFQPQHF. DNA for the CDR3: TGTGCCAGTAGTCCCGGGACAGGGAATTTTCAGCCCCAGCATTTT. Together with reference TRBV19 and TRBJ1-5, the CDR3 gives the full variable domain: DGGITQSPKYLFRKEGQNVTLSCEQNLNHDAMYWYRQDPGQGLRLIYYSQIVNDFQKGDIAEGYSVSREKKESFPLTVTSAQKNPTAFYLCASSPGTGNFQPQHFGDGTRLSIL.

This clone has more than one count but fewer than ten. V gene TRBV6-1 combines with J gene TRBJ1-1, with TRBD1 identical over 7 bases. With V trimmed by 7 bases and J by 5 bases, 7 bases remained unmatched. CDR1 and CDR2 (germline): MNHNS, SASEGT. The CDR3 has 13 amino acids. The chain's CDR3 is CASNQRGQTEAFF. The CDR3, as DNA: TGTGCCAGCAATCAAAGGGGACAGACTGAAGCTTTCTTT.

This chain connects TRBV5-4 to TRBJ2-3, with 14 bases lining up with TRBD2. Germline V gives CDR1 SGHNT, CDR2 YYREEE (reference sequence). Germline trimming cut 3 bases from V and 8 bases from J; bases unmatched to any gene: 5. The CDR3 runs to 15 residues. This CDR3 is CASSSGTSGGVTQYF. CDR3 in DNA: TGTGCCAGCAGCTCTGGGACTAGCGGGGGAGTTACGCAGTATTTT.

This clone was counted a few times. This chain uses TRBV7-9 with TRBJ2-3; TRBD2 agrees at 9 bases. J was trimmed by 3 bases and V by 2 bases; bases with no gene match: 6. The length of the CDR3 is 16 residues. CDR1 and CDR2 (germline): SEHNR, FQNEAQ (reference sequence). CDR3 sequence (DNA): TGTGCCAGCAGCTTAAATAGCGGGGGACCGACAGATACGCAGTATTTT. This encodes CASSLNSGGPTDTQYF.

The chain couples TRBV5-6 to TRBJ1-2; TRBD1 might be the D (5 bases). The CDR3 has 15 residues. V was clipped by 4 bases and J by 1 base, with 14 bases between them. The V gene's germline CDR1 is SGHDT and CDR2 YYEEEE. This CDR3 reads CASSPRPGYNYGYTF. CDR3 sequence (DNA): TGTGCCAGCAGCCCCCGGCCAGGGTATAACTATGGCTACACCTTC.

CDR3 sequence: CASSPTGGESPLHF. The CDR3 nucleotides are TGTGCCAGCTCACCAACGGGGGGAGAATCACCCCTCCACTTT. This chain connects TRBV18 to TRBJ1-6; tentative D call: TRBD1 (5 bases). The CDR3 covers 14 residues. Germline CDR1 reads KGHSH; CDR2 reads LQKENI. The germline V and J ends were trimmed by 2 bases and 10 bases, with 12 bases remaining between them.

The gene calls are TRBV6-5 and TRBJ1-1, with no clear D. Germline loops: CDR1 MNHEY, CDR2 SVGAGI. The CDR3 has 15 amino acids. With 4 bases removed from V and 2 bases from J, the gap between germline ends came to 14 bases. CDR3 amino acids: CASSSQTSLNTEAFF. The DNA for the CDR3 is TGTGCCAGCAGTTCCCAGACATCGCTAAACACTGAAGCTTTCTTT.

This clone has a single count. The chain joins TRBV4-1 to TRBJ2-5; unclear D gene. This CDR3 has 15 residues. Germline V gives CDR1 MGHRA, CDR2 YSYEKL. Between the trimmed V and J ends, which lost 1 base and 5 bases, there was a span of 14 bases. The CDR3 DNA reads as TGCGCCAGCAGCCAAGTAGAGATTTACGGGGAGACCCAGTACTTC. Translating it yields CASSQVEIYGETQYF.

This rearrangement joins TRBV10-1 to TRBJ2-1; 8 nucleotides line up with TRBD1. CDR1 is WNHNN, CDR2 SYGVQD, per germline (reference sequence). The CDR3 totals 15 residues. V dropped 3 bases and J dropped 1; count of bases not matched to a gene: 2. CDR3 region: CASSDDRGSYNEQFF. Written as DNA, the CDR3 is TGCGCCAGCAGTGACGACAGGGGATCCTACAATGAGCAGTTCTTC.

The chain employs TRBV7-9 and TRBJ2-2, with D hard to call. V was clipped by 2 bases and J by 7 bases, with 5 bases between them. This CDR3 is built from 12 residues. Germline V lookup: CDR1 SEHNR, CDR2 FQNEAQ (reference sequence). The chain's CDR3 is CASSLSSGELFF. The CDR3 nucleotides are TGTGCCAGCAGCTTATCTAGCGGGGAGCTGTTTTTT. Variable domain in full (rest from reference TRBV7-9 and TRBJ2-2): DTGVSQNPRHKITKRGQNVTFRCDPISEHNRLYWYRQTLGQGPEFLTYFQNEAQLEKSRLLSDRFSAERPKGSFSTLEIQRTEQGDSAMYLCASSLSSGELFFGEGSRLTVL.

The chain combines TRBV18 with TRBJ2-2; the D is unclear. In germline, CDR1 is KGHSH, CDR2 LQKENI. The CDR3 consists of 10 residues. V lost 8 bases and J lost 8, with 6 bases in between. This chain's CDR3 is CASPLGELFF. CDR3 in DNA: TGTGCCAGCCCCTTAGGGGAGCTGTTTTTT.

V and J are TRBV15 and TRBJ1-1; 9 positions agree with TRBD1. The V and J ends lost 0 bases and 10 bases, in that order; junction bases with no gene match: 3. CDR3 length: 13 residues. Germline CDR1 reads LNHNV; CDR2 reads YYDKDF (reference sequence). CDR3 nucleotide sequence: TGTGCCACCAGCAGAGATGACAGGGGGACAGCTTTCTTT. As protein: CATSRDDRGTAFF.

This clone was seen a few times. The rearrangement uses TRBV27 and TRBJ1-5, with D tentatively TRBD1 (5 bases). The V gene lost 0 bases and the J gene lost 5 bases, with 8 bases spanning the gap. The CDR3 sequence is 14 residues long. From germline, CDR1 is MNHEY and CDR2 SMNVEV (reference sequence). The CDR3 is CASSLSRGHQPQHF. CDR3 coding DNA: TGTGCCAGCAGTTTATCGCGGGGCCATCAGCCCCAGCATTTT.